The TCR beta chain under discussion was sequenced for a study of PD-1 blockade in classical Hodgkin lymphoma. Unmatched junction bases numbered 13, after V lost 5 bases and J lost 6 bases. The germline V gene has CDR1 SGHTA and CDR2 FQGNSA. This CDR3 spans 16 amino acids. The table came from immunoSEQ multiplex PCR; TCRdb's copy has only in-frame clones and leaves some out. Of 25,000 to 30,000 clones in the sample, 78% are singletons; the top ten hold about a third. Relapse after autologous stem cell transplantation occurred in every patient, and brentuximab vedotin exposure varied. This chain connects TRBV7-2 to TRBJ2-7; 10 bases are shared with TRBD2. Sequenced material: peripheral blood mononuclear cells (PBMCs), taken before the second cycle of nivolumab. The clonotype was recovered from a human donor with classical Hodgkin lymphoma. The DNA of the CDR3 is TGTGCCAGCAGCCGTAACAGCGGGGGGGAACCTCGCGAGCAGTACTTC. Its translation: CASSRNSGGEPREQYF.